What follows are 7 T cell receptor beta chains derived from one specimen sequenced in a study of blood T cells in healthy people across ages. A J-beta primer mix and a sample-barcoded 5' primer were used in a second PCR of about 7 to 12 cycles. TCRdb recomputed calls from the 5' RACE reads with MiXCR, one row per CDR3 protein. The sample has about 1,000,000 distinct CDR3 sequences, 35% to 55% seen once; the top ten hold approximately 20%. Sequencing was carried out using blood. The origin of the receptors is a woman in her sixties or seventies in good health.

The rearrangement links TRBV2 to TRBJ2-1; 7 bases are a match to TRBD2. This CDR3 region has 15 residues. The trim removed 3 bases at V and 5 bases at J, leaving 7 bases unmatched. Germline values: CDR1 SNHLY, CDR2 FYNNEI. The CDR3 region has the DNA TGTGCCAGCAGTGACGGCGGGAGAAGTGACAATGAGCAGTTCTTC. This gives the protein CASSDGGRSDNEQFF.

The chain has TRBV3-1 and TRBJ2-1; D unclear. CDR3 length: 17 amino acids. Trimming took 1 base from V and 0 from J, leaving 13 bases between them. Per germline, CDR1 LGHDT and CDR2 YNNKEL (reference sequence). The CDR3 reads CASSQVLDPSSYNEQFF. The CDR3 DNA reads as TGTGCCAGCAGCCAAGTCCTAGACCCGAGCTCCTACAATGAGCAGTTCTTC.

V and J are TRBV24-1 and TRBJ2-1; TRBD2 agrees at 10 bases. The trim removed 3 bases at V and 5 bases at J, leaving 3 bases unmatched. The CDR3 extends over 15 amino acids. From germline, CDR1 is KGHDR and CDR2 SFDVKD. For the CDR3, the DNA is TGTGCCACCAGTGATAGCGGACTAGCGGACAATGAGCAGTTCTTC. Protein: CATSDSGLADNEQFF.

A remark on this clonotype: A much larger clone lies one base from this, so it may be a read error. The chain combines TRBV29-1 with TRBJ2-7, with D possibly TRBD2 on 6 matching bases. The V gene lost 6 bases and the J gene lost 3 bases, with 18 bases spanning the gap. The CDR3 loop spans 14 amino acids. CDR1 and CDR2 from the germline V gene are SQVTM and ANQGSEA. The CDR3 reads CSVGGRWSYYEQYF. The CDR3 bases are TGCAGCGTCGGGGGTCGTTGGTCATACTACGAGCAGTACTTC.

The chain recombines TRBV19 with TRBJ2-7; D possibly matches TRBD1 or TRBD2 (5 bases each). The DNA end is a closer match to TRBJ2-5, so the J assignment may be wrong. Per the germline V gene, CDR1 is LNHDA and CDR2 is SQIVND (reference sequence). The CDR3 totals 14 residues. The DNA of the CDR3 is TGTGCCAGTAGTATAGCAGGGAGACAGGAGACCCAGTACTTC. Residues: CASSIAGRQETQYF.

The chain uses TRBV7-8 and TRBJ2-3; 10 bases map to TRBD2. Trimming removed 5 bases from V and 2 bases from J; junction bases left unmatched: 10. Germline loops: CDR1 SGHVS, CDR2 FQNEAQ. This CDR3 is built from 17 residues. CDR3 bases: TGTGCCAGCAGCGGGGTGGGACTAGCGTCCGCCACAGATACGCAGTATTTT. Translating gives CASSGVGLASATDTQYF.

Remarks on this clonotype: Being one base from a much bigger clone, this may be a read error. This is likely a read error, given that the CDR3 carries no conserved phenylalanine or tryptophan at its end. The chain is built from TRBV5-1 and TRBJ2-7, with a tentative D call TRBD1 (6 bases). There are 14 residues in the CDR3. Germline V gene lookup returns CDR1 SGHRS and CDR2 YFSETQ. Trimming shortened V by 4 bases and J by 0 bases, and 11 bases separated the two germline ends. CDR3 bases: TGCGCCAGCAGCCTCTGGGACACCTCCTACGAGCAGTACTTG. Its translation: CASSLWDTSYEQYL.